These 32 T cell receptor beta chains came from one sample sequenced in a study of long-term antiretroviral therapy in people with HIV (dated by TCRdb to between 2020 and 2023). The immunoSEQ hsTCRB v3.0 assay was used at survey level resolution to sequence the TRB variable region. In its TCRdb copy, this immuneACCESS table keeps in-frame sequences only and misses some clones. Where compared with another copy, unresolved V genes explain less than half of these, and the others have no known cause. For this sample the table gives 32,000 or so clones, of which roughly 80% were detected only once. 7% to 7.5% of the sample belongs to the ten largest clones. The input for sequencing was unsorted PBMCs, taken 2 years after starting antiretroviral therapy. The receptors were sampled from a woman aged 50 to 65 with HIV.

The chain has TRBV4-1 and TRBJ2-1, with TRBD2 matching 7 bases. This CDR3 has 16 residues. V gave up 3 bases and J gave up 8 bases; unmatched junction bases: 13. The germline CDR1 and CDR2 sequences are MGHRA and YSYEKL. Here the CDR3 reads CASSQPREARGYEQFF. CDR3 in DNA: TGCGCCAGCAGCCAGCCACGTGAGGCGCGGGGGTATGAGCAGTTCTTC.

A few counts support this clone. This chain connects TRBV5-4 to TRBJ2-7, with 8 bases aligning to TRBD1. J lost 4 bases, V lost 1 base, and 7 bases had no gene match. Looked up from germline, CDR1 is SGHNT and CDR2 is YYREEE (reference sequence). The CDR3 spans 15 residues. The DNA of the CDR3 is TGTGCCAGCAGCTTGCTAGGACAGGGTGGTTACGAGCAGTACTTC. As protein: CASSLLGQGGYEQYF. The complete variable domain, with remaining parts taken from reference TRBV5-4 and TRBJ2-7, reads ETGVTQSPTHLIKTRGQQVTLRCSSQSGHNTVSWYQQALGQGPQFIFQYYREEENGRGNFPPRFSGLQFPNYSSELNVNALELDDSALYLCASSLLGQGGYEQYFGPGTRLTVT.

V and J are TRBV10-3 and TRBJ2-1; possible D gene TRBD2, 5 bases. V lost 5 bases, J lost 15 bases, and 14 bases lay in between. In germline, CDR1 is ENHRY, CDR2 SYGVKD. There are 11 residues in the CDR3. CDR3 region: CAISNGGRLFF. CDR3 DNA sequence: TGTGCCATCAGTAACGGAGGTAGATTGTTCTTC.

The chain has TRBV18 and TRBJ1-4, with 7 bases that match TRBD1. Germline CDR1 KGHSH, CDR2 LQKENI. V was pared by 1 base and J by 6 bases, with 8 bases of the junction left unmatched. The CDR3 loop spans 16 amino acids. The CDR3 sequence is CASSPRMGQPYEKLFF. The CDR3 nucleotides are TGTGCCAGCTCACCACGGATGGGACAGCCATATGAAAAACTGTTTTTT.

This chain links TRBV5-6 with TRBJ1-2, with D unclear. V dropped 0 bases and J dropped 5 bases, with 8 bases sitting between them. The CDR3 has 13 amino acids. Germline lookup yields CDR1 SGHDT and CDR2 YYEEEE. This CDR3 reads CASSLGPEYGYTF. As DNA, the CDR3 is TGTGCCAGCAGCTTGGGTCCGGAATATGGCTACACCTTC.

Comments on this clone: An end of the junction differs from the germline gene, which may be a read error. The rearrangement joins TRBV14 to TRBJ1-4; D unresolved. Germline-derived CDR1 and CDR2 are SGHDN and FVKESK. CDR3 length equals 15 residues. CDR3 DNA sequence: TGTGCCAGCAGCCGCACAACTATAACTAATGAAAAATTGTTTTTT. It specifies CASSRTTITNEKLFF. Drawing the rest from reference TRBV14 and TRBJ1-4, the complete variable domain is EAGVTQFPSHSVIEKGQTVTLRCDPISGHDNLYWYRRVMGKEIKFLLHFVKESKQDESGMPNNRFLAERTGGTYSTLKVQPAELEDSGVYFCASSRTTITNEKLFFGSGTQLSVL.

Worth noting for this clone: Compared with germline, one end of the junction differs, possibly owing to a read error. V is TRBV27 and J is TRBJ1-6, with a tentative D call TRBD1 (6 bases). There are 19 residues in the CDR3. Germline-derived CDR1 and CDR2 are MNHEY and SMNVEV (reference sequence). The CDR3 is CASSLLRTATKSNNSPLHF. The CDR3 nucleotides are TGTGCCAGCAGTTTATTGAGGACAGCAACTAAATCCAATAATTCACCCCTTCACTTT.

The chain uses TRBV6-1 and TRBJ1-1, with D tentatively TRBD1 (6 bases). The CDR3 sequence is 14 residues long. Germline loops: CDR1 MNHNS, CDR2 SASEGT. V was shortened by 6 bases and J by 3 bases, with 14 bases between the two germline ends. The CDR3 region has the DNA TGTGCCAGCAGAACCGGACAGCTATACACTGAAGCTTTCTTT. This encodes CASRTGQLYTEAFF.

The chain is built from TRBV4-1 and TRBJ1-4; 9 positions agree with TRBD1. V shed 0 bases and J 7 bases; nucleotides not matched to a gene: 9. The CDR3 length is 17 residues. From germline, CDR1 is MGHRA and CDR2 YSYEKL. This CDR3 reads CASSQERPGQGSEKLFF. CDR3 DNA: TGCGCCAGCAGCCAAGAAAGACCGGGACAGGGTAGTGAAAAACTGTTTTTT.

The J gene is TRBJ1-5, the V gene TRBV18, with D uncertain. V shed 3 bases and J shed 7 bases, with 7 bases lying between them. The germline V gene encodes CDR1 KGHSH and CDR2 LQKENI. The CDR3 spans 12 residues. The CDR3 sequence: CASSPFRQPQHF. For the CDR3, the DNA is TGTGCCAGCTCACCCTTTAGGCAGCCCCAGCATTTT.

The gene calls are TRBV30 and TRBJ1-5, with no clear D. CDR3 length: 17 residues. CDR1 is GTSNPN, CDR2 SVGIG, per germline (reference sequence). V gave up 1 base and J gave up 0 bases, with 16 bases separating them. This CDR3 reads CAWSASQSTASNQPQHF. CDR3 nucleotides: TGTGCCTGGAGTGCCAGCCAGTCAACGGCTAGCAATCAGCCCCAGCATTTT.

DNA for the CDR3: TGCAGCGTTGATTTGGGAAACTATGGCTACACCTTC. As protein: CSVDLGNYGYTF. This sequence joins TRBV29-1 and TRBJ1-2; D remains unclear. Trimming removed 3 bases from V and 2 bases from J, with 7 bases in between. Germline assignment: CDR1 SQVTM and CDR2 ANQGSEA. There are 12 residues in the CDR3.

Note on this clone: Other DNA sequences of this sample code for an identical CDR3. This rearrangement joins TRBV29-1 to TRBJ2-1; D is ambiguous. This CDR3 spans 13 amino acids. The germline V and J ends were trimmed by 3 bases and 0 bases, with 6 bases remaining between them. Germline V gene sequence: CDR1 SQVTM, CDR2 ANQGSEA. The CDR3 protein is CSVDLSSYNEQFF. CDR3 bases: TGCAGCGTTGACCTGAGCTCCTACAATGAGCAGTTCTTC.

This clone was counted a single time. The chain recombines TRBV2 with TRBJ1-5; TRBD1 agrees at 7 bases. CDR3 size: 16 residues. CDR1 SNHLY and CDR2 FYNNEI come from the germline V gene. V was pared by 8 bases and J by 0 bases, with 10 bases of the junction left unmatched. The CDR3 protein is CASRPPDRLSNQPQHF. CDR3 sequence (DNA): TGTGCCAGCCGCCCCCCGGACAGGCTTAGCAATCAGCCCCAGCATTTT.

This clone was detected a few times. The V and J genes are TRBV6-5 and TRBJ2-1, with TRBD1 matching over 7 bases. The CDR3 has 15 residues. The V and J ends lost 6 bases and 4 bases, in that order; junction bases with no gene match: 9. Germline V gives CDR1 MNHEY, CDR2 SVGAGI. In DNA form, the CDR3 reads TGTGCCAGCAGCGTGGACAGGCAGGCTTACAATGAGCAGTTCTTC. Translated, it gives CASSVDRQAYNEQFF.

The J gene is TRBJ2-1, the V gene TRBV28, with 7 bases matching TRBD2. Germline lookup yields CDR1 MDHEN and CDR2 SYDVKM. This CDR3 region has 16 residues. With V trimmed by 4 bases and J by 5 bases, 11 bases remained unmatched. DNA of the CDR3: TGTGCCAGCAGTTACCCCCGGACTAGAGGGGACAATGAGCAGTTCTTC. The encoded protein is CASSYPRTRGDNEQFF.

The V and J genes are TRBV7-9 and TRBJ2-2, with 8 nucleotides matching TRBD1. This CDR3 spans 15 amino acids. With V trimmed by 5 bases and J by 0 bases, 2 bases remained unmatched. The V gene's germline CDR1 is SEHNR and CDR2 FQNEAQ (reference sequence). The CDR3 protein is CASSRTGSNTGELFF. The CDR3 DNA reads as TGTGCCAGCAGCCGGACAGGGTCGAACACCGGGGAGCTGTTTTTT.

This chain connects TRBV19 to TRBJ2-2, with D tentatively TRBD1 or TRBD2 (5 bases each). Germline-derived CDR1 and CDR2 are LNHDA and SQIVND (reference sequence). V was pared by 3 bases and J by 6 bases, with 17 bases between. This CDR3 is 16 amino acids long. The CDR3 region is CASSILGVAGSGELFF. CDR3 DNA: TGTGCCAGTAGTATTTTGGGGGTCGCGGGTTCCGGGGAGCTGTTTTTT.

The rearrangement links TRBV20-1 to TRBJ2-1, with a weak D call TRBD1 (5 bases). The CDR3 has 11 residues. Trimming removed 6 bases from V and 8 bases from J, with 11 bases in between. The germline gives CDR1 DFQATT, CDR2 SNEGSKA (reference sequence). CDR3: CSAAGYHEQFF. The CDR3 DNA reads as TGCAGTGCAGCAGGGTACCATGAGCAGTTCTTC.

The chain recombines TRBV10-2 with TRBJ2-3; D is uncertain. Germline V gives CDR1 WSHSY, CDR2 SAAADI. The CDR3 has 14 amino acids. V was trimmed by 6 bases and J by 0 bases, leaving 10 bases between them. The CDR3 region is CASRYSPSTDTQYF. The CDR3 bases are TGCGCCAGCAGGTACTCCCCGAGCACAGATACGCAGTATTTT.

This rearrangement joins TRBV4-1 to TRBJ2-2, with 9 positions matching TRBD2. The CDR3 totals 17 residues. Per germline, CDR1 MGHRA and CDR2 YSYEKL. J lost 3 bases, V lost 0 bases, and 5 bases had no gene match. The chain's CDR3 is CASSQEPQRGDTGELFF. The CDR3 DNA follows: TGCGCCAGCAGCCAAGAACCCCAGCGGGGGGACACCGGGGAGCTGTTTTTT.

The chain's CDR3 is CASSIGLRNEQFF. The CDR3 DNA follows: TGTGCCAGCAGTATAGGGTTGAGGAATGAGCAGTTCTTC. This chain joins TRBV11-2 and TRBJ2-1; D not resolved. Trimming stripped 6 bases from V and 7 bases from J, with 13 bases between. Germline CDR1 SGHAT, CDR2 FQNNGV. This CDR3 comprises 13 residues.

This clone was recorded once. The CDR3 DNA sequence: TGTGCCTGGAAGGAGGAGGGAACTGAAGCTTTCTTT. This gives the protein CAWKEEGTEAFF. The genes are TRBV30 and TRBJ1-1; D gene uncertain. Germline V lookup: CDR1 GTSNPN, CDR2 SVGIG (reference sequence). The CDR3 has 12 residues. V lost 4 bases and J lost 5, with 11 bases in between.

V is TRBV25-1 and J is TRBJ2-1, with 8 positions matching TRBD1. This CDR3 has 15 residues. V was clipped by 2 bases and J by 2 bases; unmatched bases: 2. CDR1 MGHDK and CDR2 SYGVNS come from the germline V gene. The DNA of the CDR3 is TGTGCCAGCAGTGAAGAGGGACAGGCCTACAATGAGCAGTTCTTC. Translated, it gives CASSEEGQAYNEQFF.

This chain links TRBV18 with TRBJ1-1; tentative D call: TRBD1 (6 bases). V lost 6 bases to trimming and J lost 4 bases, with 18 bases between them. There are 15 residues in the CDR3. Germline lookup yields CDR1 KGHSH and CDR2 LQKENI. CDR3 region: CASSLSTGRITEAFF. CDR3 sequence (DNA): TGTGCCAGCTCCTTATCAACAGGGAGGATCACTGAAGCTTTCTTT.

About this clone itself: Mismatch with germline at one junction end may stem from a read error. The CDR3 DNA reads TGTGACAGCCCCCACAAAACTGAAGCTTTCTTT. Encoded protein: CDSPHKTEAFF. J is TRBJ1-1 and V is TRBV6-5; D remains unclear. Germline CDR1 is MNHEY and CDR2 is SVGAGI. CDR3 size: 11 residues.

In this sample, this clone turned up a few times. This rearrangement joins TRBV5-1 to TRBJ1-2; 8 bases match TRBD1. This CDR3 has 14 amino acids. The V gene's germline CDR1 is SGHRS and CDR2 YFSETQ. Trimming cost V 1 base and J 8 bases; bases outside gene matches: 7. The DNA for the CDR3 is TGCGCCAGCAGCTTGCCCGGACAGGGACTGGGCTACACCTTC. This translates into CASSLPGQGLGYTF.

This clone was seen once. The chain carries TRBV6-1 and TRBJ2-1; 10 nucleotides align to TRBD1. With V trimmed by 6 bases and J by 4 bases, 3 bases remained unmatched. The germline CDR1 and CDR2 sequences are MNHNS and SASEGT. This CDR3 spans 14 amino acids. The CDR3 sequence: CASRPGQGYNEQFF. CDR3 sequence (DNA): TGTGCCAGCAGACCGGGACAGGGGTACAATGAGCAGTTCTTC.

The chain combines TRBV5-1 with TRBJ2-3, with 11 bases aligning to TRBD2. The CDR3 covers 18 residues. Germline trimming cut 4 bases from V and 5 bases from J; bases unmatched to any gene: 15. CDR1 and CDR2 from the germline V gene are SGHRS and YFSETQ. The CDR3 nucleotides are TGCGCCAGCAGCGCTTTCGGATCACTAGCGGGGGCTGGAGATACGCAGTATTTT. It is translated as CASSAFGSLAGAGDTQYF.

This rearrangement joins TRBV4-1 to TRBJ2-1; 9 bases line up with TRBD2. CDR1 MGHRA and CDR2 YSYEKL come from the germline V gene. This CDR3 spans 16 amino acids. V gave up 3 bases and J gave up 5 bases; unmatched junction bases: 8. Here the CDR3 reads CASSHRLAVTDNEQFF. The CDR3 DNA follows: TGCGCCAGCAGCCATCGACTAGCGGTAACCGACAATGAGCAGTTCTTC.

V usage is TRBV6-1 and J usage is TRBJ1-4, with D tentatively TRBD1 (5 bases). This CDR3 has 14 amino acids. V was clipped by 2 bases and J by 2 bases, with 6 bases between them. The germline CDR1 and CDR2 sequences are MNHNS and SASEGT. The CDR3: CASSERGTNEKLFF. CDR3 nucleotides: TGTGCCAGCAGTGAAAGGGGCACTAATGAAAAACTGTTTTTT.

The genes are TRBV11-2 and TRBJ2-7, with D unresolved. There are 16 residues in the CDR3. Germline assignment: CDR1 SGHAT and CDR2 FQNNGV. V was cut by 7 bases and J by 0 bases, with 19 bases left in between. CDR3 nucleotides: TGTGCCAGCACTCCCTTAATGCAACCCCACTCCTACGAGCAGTACTTC. Translation gives CASTPLMQPHSYEQYF.